The rows below give T cell receptor beta chains drawn from one sample of a study of memory CD4+ T cells and cytomegalovirus serostatus. The table came from immunoSEQ multiplex PCR; TCRdb's copy has only in-frame clones and leaves some out. Among tens of thousands of clones listed, about 70% were seen once. The source material was memory CD4+ T cells from blood. The receptors come from an adult in good health and CMV-seropositive. Both conserved end residues are part of each CDR3. D genes are given only for firm matches. For some rows the clone size is stated as once, few or many, or as a class when expanded; others skip it.

CDR3 DNA | CDR3 protein | clone size | D gene | J gene | V gene
TGCGCCAGCAGCCCCGACACCCGGGGACAGGGTGGGCTAGCATCGTACAATGAGCAGTTCTTC | CASSPDTRGQGGLASYNEQFF | . | TRBD1 | TRBJ2-1 | TRBV5-1
TGTGCCAGCAGTACCCGACAGGGCAATCAGCCCCAGCATTTT | CASSTRQGNQPQHF | few | . | TRBJ1-5 | TRBV6-1
TGCGCCAGCGGAGAGGGGATGAACACTGAAGCTTTCTTT | CASGEGMNTEAFF | . | . | TRBJ1-1 | TRBV5-1
TGCGCCAGCAGCCAAGATTTGTGGGTACTAGCGGGAGGCTACAATGAGCAGTTCTTC | CASSQDLWVLAGGYNEQFF | . | TRBD2 | TRBJ2-1 | TRBV4-3
TGTGCCAGCAGTTGGGGGAACACTGAAGCTTTCTTT | CASSWGNTEAFF | . | . | TRBJ1-1 | TRBV28
TGTGCCATGAAGGGGGAATACAATGAGCAGTTCTTC | CAMKGEYNEQFF | . | . | TRBJ2-1 | TRBV30
TGTGCCAGCTCACCACCGCCTAGTATAAATGAGCAGTTCTTC | CASSPPPSINEQFF | . | . | TRBJ2-1 | TRBV18
TGTGCCAGCAGCCCCCCAGGACGGGTAGCGGGCAATGAGCAGTTCTTC | CASSPPGRVAGNEQFF | . | TRBD2 | TRBJ2-1 | TRBV28
TGTGCCAGCAGCTTAGAAGCGGGAGACACCGGGGAGCTGTTTTTT | CASSLEAGDTGELFF | few | TRBD2 | TRBJ2-2 | TRBV7-2
TGTGCCACCACCTGGGGGGCTAGCGGGGAAGAGACCCAGTACTTC | CATTWGASGEETQYF | . | TRBD2 | TRBJ2-5 | TRBV28
TGTGCCAGTAGTAGACCCGGGACAGGGAAAGGTAACACCATATATTTT | CASSRPGTGKGNTIYF | . | TRBD1 | TRBJ1-3 | TRBV19
TGTGCCAGCATTCGAGGGACAGGCCTGAAAGCTTTCTTT | CASIRGTGLKAFF | . | TRBD1 | TRBJ1-1 | TRBV2
TGTGCCACCCAAATCGGGCTGAACACTGAAGCTTTCTTT | CATQIGLNTEAFF | . | . | TRBJ1-1 | TRBV6-1
TGTGCCAGCAGCTTAGGGGATCAGCCCCAGCATTTT | CASSLGDQPQHF | few | . | TRBJ1-5 | TRBV5-6
TGTGCCAGCAGCTTAGGTAGCGTAGCGTCCCCCACAGATACGCAGTATTTT | CASSLGSVASPTDTQYF | . | . | TRBJ2-3 | TRBV7-9
TGTGCCAGCAGCCACCGGGACAGGGTGGTCGGTGGCACTGAAGCTTTCTTT | CASSHRDRVVGGTEAFF | . | TRBD1 | TRBJ1-1 | TRBV9
TGTGCCAGCCGTCTTCCCCGCCAAAGCGGACTTAACGAGCAGTACTTC | CASRLPRQSGLNEQYF | . | . | TRBJ2-7 | TRBV28
TGTGCCAGCAGCTTAGAAGGTGGCGGGAGGGGGGATACGCAGTATTTT | CASSLEGGGRGDTQYF | few | TRBD2 | TRBJ2-3 | TRBV7-2
TGTGCCAGTAGTATAGTGAGGTCGTCGACTGAAGCTTTCTTT | CASSIVRSSTEAFF | . | . | TRBJ1-1 | TRBV19
TGTGCCAGTAGTATTCAGGACAATCAGCCCCAGCATTTT | CASSIQDNQPQHF | once | . | TRBJ1-5 | TRBV19
TGTGCCTGGTCGACGAGTGCGGGGGCCAACGTCCTGACTTTC | CAWSTSAGANVLTF | . | . | TRBJ2-6 | TRBV30
TGTGCCAGCAGCCCCTGGGGCGGAACGAATGAAAAACTGTTTTTT | CASSPWGGTNEKLFF | . | . | TRBJ1-4 | TRBV7-9
TGTGCCAGCAGCTATCTAGACGGAAGCACAGATACGCAGTATTTT | CASSYLDGSTDTQYF | . | . | TRBJ2-3 | TRBV5-6
TGTGCCAGCAGTTTATGGGGAGGGAACAAGTACTTC | CASSLWGGNKYF | few | TRBD2 | TRBJ2-7 | TRBV28
TGCAGCGTTCTGGACGGGACCCTCGGAAGTCGCACAGATACGCAGTATTTT | CSVLDGTLGSRTDTQYF | . | . | TRBJ2-3 | TRBV29-1
TGTGCCAGCAGCTTCGGCGGGACCGGGGCCAACGTCCTGACTTTC | CASSFGGTGANVLTF | . | . | TRBJ2-6 | TRBV5-6
TGTGCCAGCGGGTCCCAGTCCTACGAGCAGTACTTC | CASGSQSYEQYF | . | . | TRBJ2-7 | TRBV2
TGTGCCAGCAACGACAGGGGGCTTGGGGAAAAACTGTTTTTT | CASNDRGLGEKLFF | . | TRBD1 | TRBJ1-4 | TRBV11-2
TGTGCCAGCAGTTTATTAGACAGGGGGAACACTGAAGCTTTCTTT | CASSLLDRGNTEAFF | once | TRBD1 | TRBJ1-1 | TRBV28
TGTGCCAGCAGTTACCGCCAGCAGGGAAGTGAGCAGTTCTTC | CASSYRQQGSEQFF | once | . | TRBJ2-1 | TRBV6-6
TGTGCCAGCAGCCCCCCGACCGGGAACGTCTACGAGCAGTACTTC | CASSPPTGNVYEQYF | few | . | TRBJ2-7 | TRBV7-2
TGTGCCAGCAGCAAAGATCTTCGAGGACACTGGAAGCCTCCTAACTATGGCTACACCTTC | CASSKDLRGHWKPPNYGYTF | once | . | TRBJ1-2 | TRBV21-1
TGTGCCAGCAGCTACGGACTGTACGAGCAGTACTTC | CASSYGLYEQYF | . | . | TRBJ2-7 | TRBV7-2
TGCGCCAGCAGTGAACTAACGGGGAATGAGCAGTTCTTC | CASSELTGNEQFF | . | . | TRBJ2-1 | TRBV10-1
TGTGCCAGCAGCTTAGTCCTAGCGGGAGGTCTGACAGATACGCAGTATTTT | CASSLVLAGGLTDTQYF | . | TRBD2 | TRBJ2-3 | TRBV11-3
TGTGCCAGTACCGAGGGAGTCAATCAGCCCCAGCATTTT | CASTEGVNQPQHF | . | . | TRBJ1-5 | TRBV19
TGCAGCGTGGTCAAACTAGGCAATGAGCAGTTCTTC | CSVVKLGNEQFF | . | . | TRBJ2-1 | TRBV29-1
TGTGCCAGCAGTGTTCTAGACGAGCAGTACTTC | CASSVLDEQYF | few | . | TRBJ2-7 | TRBV6-1
TGTGCCAGCAGTGCTAGGACAGGGAGCACAGATACGCAGTATTTT | CASSARTGSTDTQYF | . | TRBD1 | TRBJ2-3 | TRBV6-1
TGCGCCAGCAGCTTTCCGGGAGAGGATACGCAGTATTTT | CASSFPGEDTQYF | . | . | TRBJ2-3 | TRBV5-1
TGTGCCTGGAGTTGGAAGAACTATGGCTACACCTTC | CAWSWKNYGYTF | . | . | TRBJ1-2 | TRBV30
TGTGCCAGCAGCGGTCTAGCGGCCCTCCTGAGGGATGAGCAGTTCTTC | CASSGLAALLRDEQFF | . | TRBD2 | TRBJ2-1 | TRBV11-3
TGTGCCAGTAGTACCCGTTACGGGAATGAGCAGTTCTTC | CASSTRYGNEQFF | . | . | TRBJ2-1 | TRBV19
TGTGCCAGCAGTGCCCGGAGAAGTCAAGAGACCCAGTACTTC | CASSARRSQETQYF | . | . | TRBJ2-5 | TRBV27
TGTGCCAGCAGTGTAGGGGGGACGCTAGTCCAGTCCCAGTACTTC | CASSVGGTLVQSQYF | . | . | TRBJ2-5 | TRBV6-1
TGTGCCAGTAGTAGGACAGGGGAGTGGGAGACCCAGTACTTC | CASSRTGEWETQYF | . | TRBD1 | TRBJ2-5 | TRBV19
TGTGCCAGCAGTTACGGACAGGGGAACTATGGCTACACCTTC | CASSYGQGNYGYTF | . | TRBD1 | TRBJ1-2 | TRBV6-6
TGTGCCAGCAGCGTAAATAAAGAGACCCAGTACTTC | CASSVNKETQYF | . | . | TRBJ2-5 | TRBV28
TGTGCCAGTAGAAATCAACTCCTTCAGCCCCAGCATTTT | CASRNQLLQPQHF | few | . | TRBJ1-5 | TRBV19
TGTGCCAGCAGCCCAAAGAGCTGGCGGGAGACGATTAGTGAGCAGTTCTTC | CASSPKSWRETISEQFF | few | TRBD2 | TRBJ2-1 | TRBV7-8
TGTGCCAGCAGTTACGGGAAGGGAGAGACCCAGTACTTC | CASSYGKGETQYF | . | . | TRBJ2-5 | TRBV6-5
TGTGCCAGTAGTATAGTTAGATTCGGGGGGGGCACTGAAGCTTTCTTT | CASSIVRFGGGTEAFF | . | . | TRBJ1-1 | TRBV19
TGTGCCAGCAGCTTAGGACGGCCTACAATGAAGCAGTTCTTC | CASSLGRPTMKQFF | . | . | TRBJ2-1 | TRBV13
TGTGCCAGCAGCTTAGTAGTTGGGGGGGAGCAGTTCTTC | CASSLVVGGEQFF | . | . | TRBJ2-1 | TRBV7-9
TGTGCCAGCAGAGCAGGGGGCTGGGATGGCTACACCTTC | CASRAGGWDGYTF | . | TRBD1 | TRBJ1-2 | TRBV27